This TCR beta chain was documented in a study of T cells in Graves' hyperthyroidism and ophthalmopathy. This clonotype was counted at least ten times. TCR beta CDR3 regions were amplified from RNA transcripts. A set of HTBI primers served as the primers for a first-round RT-PCR of the TCR CDR3. In TCRdb, the multiplex PCR reads were re-called with MiXCR into one record per CDR3 protein. The sample contains under 400,000 distinct CDR3 sequences, approximately 18% of which appear only once. J lost 5 bases, V lost 5 bases, and 8 bases had no gene match. Germline-derived CDR1 and CDR2 are SQVTM and ANQGSEA. The CDR3 sequence is 14 residues long.

The rearrangement uses TRBV29-1 and TRBJ1-1, with 10 bases lining up with TRBD1. Sequencing was carried out using blood. The sequence derives from a woman aged 40-49 years with Graves' ophthalmopathy. The CDR3 sequence is CSVLTGGLETEAFF. The CDR3 DNA is TGCAGCGTTCTGACAGGGGGCTTAGAGACTGAAGCTTTCTTT.